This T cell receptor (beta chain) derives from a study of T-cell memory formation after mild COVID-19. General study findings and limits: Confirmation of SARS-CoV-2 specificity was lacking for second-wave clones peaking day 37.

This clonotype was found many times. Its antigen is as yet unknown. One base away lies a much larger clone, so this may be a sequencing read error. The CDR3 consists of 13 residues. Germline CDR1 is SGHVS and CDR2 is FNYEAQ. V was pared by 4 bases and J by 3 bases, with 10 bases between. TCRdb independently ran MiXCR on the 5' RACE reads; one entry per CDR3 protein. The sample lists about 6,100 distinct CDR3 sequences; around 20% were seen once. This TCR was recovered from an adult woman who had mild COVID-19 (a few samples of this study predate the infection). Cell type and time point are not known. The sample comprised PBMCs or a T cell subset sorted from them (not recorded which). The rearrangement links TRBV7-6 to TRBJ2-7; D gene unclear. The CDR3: CASSSPGGYEQYF. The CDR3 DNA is TGTGCCAGCAGCTCCCCGGGCGGCTACGAGCAGTACTTC. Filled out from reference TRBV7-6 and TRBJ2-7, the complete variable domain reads GAGVSQSPRYKVTKRGQDVALRCDPISGHVSLYWYRQALGQGPEFLTYFNYEAQQDKSGLPNDRFSAERPEGSISTLTIQRTEQRDSAMYRCASSSPGGYEQYFGPGTRLTVT.